This T cell receptor beta chain was sequenced during a study of T cells in pancreatic ductal adenocarcinoma. The selected patients with pancreatic ductal adenocarcinoma had surgery but no neoadjuvant therapy. The germline V and J ends were trimmed by 2 bases and 3 bases, with 9 bases remaining between them. The germline V gene encodes CDR1 SGDLS and CDR2 YYNGEE. The CDR3 loop spans 14 amino acids. In this sample, this clone turned up once. Only in-frame clones appear in the TCRdb table, and some are missing; sequencing was by immunoSEQ multiplex PCR. Among about 98,000 clones, 90% to 95% were seen once, and the ten largest hold approximately 3.1%.

This sequence originates from a human donor with pancreatic ductal adenocarcinoma. Input material: PBMCs. The V call is TRBV9, the J call TRBJ2-1, with D perhaps TRBD2 (5 bases). In DNA form, the CDR3 reads TGTGCCAGCAGCGTTGACTACTTCTACAATGAGCAGTTCTTC. As protein: CASSVDYFYNEQFF.